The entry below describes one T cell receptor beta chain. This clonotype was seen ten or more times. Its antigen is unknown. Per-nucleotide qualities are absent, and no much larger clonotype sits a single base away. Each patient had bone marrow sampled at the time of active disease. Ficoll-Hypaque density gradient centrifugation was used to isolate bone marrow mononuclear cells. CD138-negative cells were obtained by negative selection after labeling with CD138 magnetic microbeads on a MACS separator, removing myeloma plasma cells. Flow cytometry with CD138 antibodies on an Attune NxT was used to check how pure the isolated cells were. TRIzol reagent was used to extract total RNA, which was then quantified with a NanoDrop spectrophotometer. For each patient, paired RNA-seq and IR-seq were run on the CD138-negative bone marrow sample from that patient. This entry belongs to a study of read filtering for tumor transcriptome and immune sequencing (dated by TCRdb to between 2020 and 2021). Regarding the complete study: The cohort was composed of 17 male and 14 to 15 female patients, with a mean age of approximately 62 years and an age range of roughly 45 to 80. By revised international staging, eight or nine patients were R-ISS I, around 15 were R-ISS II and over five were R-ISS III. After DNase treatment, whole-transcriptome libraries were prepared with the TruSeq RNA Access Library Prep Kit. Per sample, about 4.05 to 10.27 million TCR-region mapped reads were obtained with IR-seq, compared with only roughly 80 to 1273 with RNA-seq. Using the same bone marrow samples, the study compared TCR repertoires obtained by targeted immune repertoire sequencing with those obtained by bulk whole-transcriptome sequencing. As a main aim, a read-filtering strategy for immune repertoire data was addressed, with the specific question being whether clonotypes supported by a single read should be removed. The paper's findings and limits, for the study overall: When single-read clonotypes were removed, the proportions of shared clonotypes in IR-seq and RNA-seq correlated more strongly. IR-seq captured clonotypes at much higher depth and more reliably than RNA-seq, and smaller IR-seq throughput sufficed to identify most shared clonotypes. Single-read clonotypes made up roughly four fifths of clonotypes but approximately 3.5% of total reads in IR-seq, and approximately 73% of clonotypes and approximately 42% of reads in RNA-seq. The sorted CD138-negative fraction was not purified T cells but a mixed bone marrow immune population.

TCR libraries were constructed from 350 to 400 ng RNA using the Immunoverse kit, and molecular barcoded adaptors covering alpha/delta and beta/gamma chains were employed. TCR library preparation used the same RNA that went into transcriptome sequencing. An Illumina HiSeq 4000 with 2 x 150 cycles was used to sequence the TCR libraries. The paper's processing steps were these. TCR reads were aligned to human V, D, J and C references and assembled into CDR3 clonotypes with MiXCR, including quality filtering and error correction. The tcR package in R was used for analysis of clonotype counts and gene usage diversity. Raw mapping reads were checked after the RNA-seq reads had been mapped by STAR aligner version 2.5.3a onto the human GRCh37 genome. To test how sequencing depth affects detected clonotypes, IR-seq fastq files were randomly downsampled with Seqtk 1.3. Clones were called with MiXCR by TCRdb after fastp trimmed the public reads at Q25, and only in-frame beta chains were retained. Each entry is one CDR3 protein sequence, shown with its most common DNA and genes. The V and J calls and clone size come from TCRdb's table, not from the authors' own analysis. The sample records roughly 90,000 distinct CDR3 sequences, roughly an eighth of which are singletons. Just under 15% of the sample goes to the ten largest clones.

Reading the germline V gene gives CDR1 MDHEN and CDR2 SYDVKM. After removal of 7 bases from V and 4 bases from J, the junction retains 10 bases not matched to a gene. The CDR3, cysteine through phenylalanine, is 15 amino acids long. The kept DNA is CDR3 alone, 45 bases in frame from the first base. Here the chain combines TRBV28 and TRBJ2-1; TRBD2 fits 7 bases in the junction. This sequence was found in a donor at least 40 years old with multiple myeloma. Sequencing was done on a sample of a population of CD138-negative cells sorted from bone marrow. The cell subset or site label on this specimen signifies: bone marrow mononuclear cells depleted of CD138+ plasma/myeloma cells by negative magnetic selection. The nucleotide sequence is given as TGTGCCAGCACCCACGCTAGCGGATTTTACAATGAGCAGTTCTTC. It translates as CASTHASGFYNEQFF.